This T cell receptor beta chain was profiled in a study of blood T cell repertoires in COVID-19. With V trimmed by 5 bases and J by 3 bases, 9 bases remained unmatched. Germline loops: CDR1 SNHLY, CDR2 FYNNEI. CDR3 length: 16 residues. Profiling relied on immunoSEQ multiplex PCR, and the TCRdb table lists in-frame clones only, not all of them. The sample contains around 150,000 clones, approximately 91% of which appear only once. The J gene is TRBJ1-5, the V gene TRBV2; TRBD1 agrees at 8 bases. The sequence derives from a man aged 18 to 30 with acute or convalescent COVID-19. Sequenced sample: peripheral blood. CDR3 DNA: TGTGCCAGCAGTTTCTTCGGGACAGGTATCAATCAGCCCCAGCATTTT. Translated, it gives CASSFFGTGINQPQHF. Looking up the rest from reference TRBV2 and TRBJ1-5 gives the full variable domain: EPEVTQTPSHQVTQMGQEVILRCVPISNHLYFYWYRQILGQKVEFLVSFYNNEISEKSEIFDDQFSVERPDGSNFTLKIRSTKLEDSAMYFCASSFFGTGINQPQHFGDGTRLSIL.